The 12 T cell receptor beta chains given below trace back to one sample, sequenced in a study of vaccination and CD4 T cells after COVID-19. The treatment denotes: roughly 10-day PBMC culture with coronavirus spike peptide pools or control peptides (ViraFEST assay). CD4+ T cells that came from the unexposed donor were collected before the COVID-19 pandemic (2011-2018). Once obtained from cultured CD4+ T cells, the DNA was sequenced using the Oncomine TCR Beta short-read assay. TCRdb re-derived calls from the PCR reads in MiXCR, one entry per CDR3 protein. The sample lists around 8,000 distinct CDR3 sequences, around 45% occurring once. Their recognized antigens are unknown. Input material: CD4+ T cells from blood, cultured in vitro. The receptor set was obtained from a human donor in good health.

This rearrangement joins TRBV5-1 to TRBJ2-7; D might be TRBD1 (5 bases). Germline V gives CDR1 SGHRS, CDR2 YFSETQ. V was clipped by 0 bases and J by 4 bases, with 14 bases between them. The CDR3 has 15 residues. CDR3 region: CASSLAWGSKYEQYF. For the CDR3, the DNA is TGCGCCAGCAGCTTGGCTTGGGGCAGCAAATACGAGCAGTACTTC.

The chain employs TRBV6-5 and TRBJ2-3, with D possibly matching TRBD2 (6 bases). The CDR3 runs 16 residues. The V end was cut by 2 bases, the J end by 5 bases, with 17 bases between. Germline V lookup: CDR1 MNHEY, CDR2 SVGAGI. CDR3 region: CASSYASGTSLDTQYF. The CDR3 bases are TGTGCCAGCAGTTACGCCTCCGGGACTTCATTAGATACGCAGTATTTT.

The rearrangement links TRBV3-1 to TRBJ2-7, with D tentatively TRBD2 (5 bases). The CDR3 is 16 residues long. The V end lost 1 base, the J end lost 1 base, and 14 bases lay between the germline ends. CDR1 is LGHDT and CDR2 is YNNKEL in the germline V gene (reference sequence). The chain's CDR3 is CASSQGGISGSYEQYF. CDR3 nucleotide sequence: TGTGCCAGCAGCCAAGGAGGGATTAGTGGATCCTACGAGCAGTACTTC.

The V gene is TRBV30, the J gene TRBJ1-1, with 7 nucleotides matching TRBD1. CDR1 is GTSNPN, CDR2 SVGIG, per germline (reference sequence). CDR3 size: 13 residues. The V segment lost 7 bases and the J segment 11 bases; nucleotides outside the gene matches: 16. The CDR3 coding sequence is TGTGCCTCTACACAGGGGAGAATTATTGGGGCTTTCTTT. Protein sequence: CASTQGRIIGAFF.

This chain connects TRBV18 to TRBJ1-1, with D maybe TRBD1 (6 bases). This CDR3 spans 11 amino acids. Per germline, CDR1 KGHSH and CDR2 LQKENI. The V end lost 2 bases, the J end lost 8 bases, and 6 bases lay between the germline ends. The CDR3 DNA is TGTGCCAGCTCACCAGGACAGGAAGCTTTCTTT. Translated: CASSPGQEAFF.

This clonotype showed up just a few times. The chain is built from TRBV11-2 and TRBJ2-5; D gene ambiguous. CDR1 is SGHAT, CDR2 FQNNGV, per germline. Between the trimmed V and J ends, which lost 5 bases and 5 bases, there was a span of 15 bases. The CDR3 consists of 14 residues. The CDR3 DNA reads TGTGCCAGCAGCCTAGGAGTGCAGCCGGAGACCCAGTACTTC. It codes for CASSLGVQPETQYF.

This chain joins TRBV20-1 and TRBJ1-1; 10 bases map to TRBD1. V was pared by 5 bases and J by 3 bases, with 0 bases of the junction left unmatched. The CDR3 has 12 amino acids. Germline V gene sequence: CDR1 DFQATT, CDR2 SNEGSKA (reference sequence). The CDR3 loop reads CSAGTGDTEAFF. CDR3 DNA: TGCAGTGCTGGGACAGGGGACACTGAAGCTTTCTTT.

The V call is TRBV12-3 or TRBV12-4, the J call TRBJ2-5; tentatively, D is TRBD1 (5 bases). This CDR3 is built from 16 residues. Trimming pared 6 bases from V and 5 bases from J, leaving 22 bases between. CDR3 DNA: TGTGCCAGCAGCAGGCGGTGGCAGGGTCGTGATGAGACCCAGTACTTC. Protein sequence: CASSRRWQGRDETQYF.

The chain joins TRBV7-9 to TRBJ1-6; D not certain. Trimming removed 1 base at V and 7 bases at J, with 11 bases between. This CDR3 is 15 amino acids long. CDR1 and CDR2 (germline): SEHNR, FQNEAQ (reference sequence). The CDR3 DNA follows: TGTGCCAGCAGCTTAGATGCCAGGAGCAATTCACCCCTCCACTTT. It yields the protein CASSLDARSNSPLHF.

The chain recombines TRBV7-3 with TRBJ1-1; D not resolved. This CDR3 comprises 15 residues. Germline V gene lookup returns CDR1 SGHTA and CDR2 FQGTGA. The ends were cut back, 5 bases at V and 3 bases at J, with 16 bases in the middle. CDR3 loop: CASSLVLIGDTEAFF. The CDR3 bases are TGTGCCAGCAGCCTCGTTCTTATCGGGGACACTGAAGCTTTCTTT.

CDR3 DNA: TGTGCCAGCAGCCAACGACAGGGGAATGGCTACACCTTC. The encoded protein is CASSQRQGNGYTF. The V call is TRBV2, the J call TRBJ1-2; 8 bases align to TRBD1. Germline CDR1 reads SNHLY; CDR2 reads FYNNEI. Trimming removed 6 bases from V and 6 bases from J; junction bases left unmatched: 6. CDR3 length: 13 residues.

V gene TRBV29-1 combines with J gene TRBJ1-4; weak D call: TRBD1 (5 bases). This CDR3 has 13 amino acids. Trimming removed 7 bases from V and 3 bases from J, with 12 bases in between. The germline CDR1 and CDR2 sequences are SQVTM and ANQGSEA. The CDR3, as DNA: TGCAGCGCCCGGGACGGCCCTAATGAAAAACTGTTTTTT. It is translated as CSARDGPNEKLFF.